These 28 T cell receptor beta chains came from one sample sequenced in a study of response to subunit inactivated influenza vaccine. TCRdb processed the RT-PCR reads anew with MiXCR; each CDR3 protein has one entry. Here the sample spans 650,000 to 850,000 distinct CDR3 sequences, around 14% being singletons. The material sequenced was PBMCs from blood, taken less than 15 days before vaccination. Receptors originate from a man aged 45 to 65 who received an inactivated influenza vaccine.

The chain joins TRBV5-6 to TRBJ2-7, with D maybe TRBD1 (6 bases). CDR1 is SGHDT, CDR2 YYEEEE, per germline. V lost 4 bases to trimming and J lost 3 bases, with 14 bases between them. The CDR3 has 14 residues. This CDR3 is CASSHRVRGYEQYF. For the CDR3, the DNA is TGTGCCAGCAGCCACAGGGTCCGGGGCTACGAGCAGTACTTC.

The chain carries TRBV5-6 and TRBJ2-3; 9 bases line up with TRBD2. J lost 3 bases, V lost 1 base, and 6 bases had no gene match. Germline V gene sequence: CDR1 SGHDT, CDR2 YYEEEE. The length of the CDR3 is 16 residues. CDR3 DNA sequence: TGTGCCAGCAGCTTGAGTCTTAGCGGGAGTACAGATACGCAGTATTTT. Amino acids: CASSLSLSGSTDTQYF. The variable domain in full, completed from reference TRBV5-6 and TRBJ2-3, reads DAGVTQSPTHLIKTRGQQVTLRCSPKSGHDTVSWYQQALGQGPQFIFQYYEEEERQRGNFPDRFSGHQFPNYSSELNVNALLLGDSALYLCASSLSLSGSTDTQYFGPGTRLTVL.

This clonotype showed up just a few times. The chain couples TRBV29-1 to TRBJ1-1, with D uncertain. The CDR3 runs to 15 residues. Trimming left V 4 bases short and J 1 base short, with 16 bases between. Germline CDR1 SQVTM, CDR2 ANQGSEA. CDR3 in DNA: TGCAGCGTTGCGATTCAAGAGGCGAGGAACACTGAAGCTTTCTTT. Protein: CSVAIQEARNTEAFF.

The rearrangement links TRBV29-1 to TRBJ2-3; perhaps D is TRBD1 or TRBD2 (5 bases each). Germline CDR1 SQVTM, CDR2 ANQGSEA. V lost 7 bases, J lost 2 bases, and 13 bases lay in between. This CDR3 has 13 amino acids. The CDR3 region is CSGTGLNTDTQYF. The CDR3, as DNA: TGCAGCGGCACGGGGCTAAACACAGATACGCAGTATTTT.

This clonotype was counted only a few times. The rearrangement joins TRBV6-2 or TRBV6-3 to TRBJ2-3, with TRBD1 matching 10 bases. J was trimmed by 0 bases and V by 0 bases; bases with no gene match: 12. Germline lookup yields CDR1 MNHEY and CDR2 SVGEGT. The CDR3 totals 20 residues. In DNA, the CDR3 is TGTGCCAGCAGTTACTCCCCCGGGACAGGGGTCCCTAGAAGCACAGATACGCAGTATTTT. Its protein is CASSYSPGTGVPRSTDTQYF.

This clonotype appeared a few times. V usage is TRBV27 and J usage is TRBJ2-4; tentatively, D is TRBD1 or TRBD2 (6 bases each). V was pared by 8 bases and J by 9 bases, with 14 bases between. The CDR3 has 12 amino acids. Germline loops: CDR1 MNHEY, CDR2 SMNVEV (reference sequence). CDR3 amino acids: CASGFEGGIQYF. CDR3 nucleotides: TGTGCCAGCGGCTTCGAGGGGGGCATTCAGTACTTC.

The J gene is TRBJ2-2, the V gene TRBV18; D is unclear. Germline-derived CDR1 and CDR2 are KGHSH and LQKENI. Trimming removed 1 base from V and 0 bases from J, with 9 bases in between. The CDR3 covers 16 residues. The CDR3 here is CASSPLAQTNTGELFF. As DNA, the CDR3 is TGTGCCAGCTCACCACTAGCACAAACGAACACCGGGGAGCTGTTTTTT.

The V and J genes are TRBV7-2 and TRBJ2-3, with TRBD2 matching 12 bases. Germline V lookup: CDR1 SGHTA, CDR2 FQGNSA. The J segment lost 2 bases and the V segment lost 5 bases, leaving 5 bases of the junction unmatched. CDR3 size: 16 residues. The CDR3 protein is CASSTGLAGHTDTQYF. The CDR3 DNA follows: TGTGCCAGCAGCACCGGACTAGCGGGGCACACAGATACGCAGTATTTT.

This chain uses TRBV20-1 with TRBJ2-3, with TRBD1 matching over 7 bases. Losses at the gene ends were 4 bases for V and 5 bases for J; bases not matched to a gene: 6. Germline V CDR1 and CDR2: DFQATT, SNEGSKA (reference sequence). The length of the CDR3 is 13 residues. CDR3 bases: TGCAGTGCTATCGACAGGGCTGGAGATACGCAGTATTTT. It encodes CSAIDRAGDTQYF.

The chain couples TRBV18 to TRBJ2-7; the D gene could be TRBD1 or TRBD2 (5 bases each). Germline CDR1 reads KGHSH; CDR2 reads LQKENI. The CDR3 has 14 residues. V lost 5 bases and J lost 3, with 14 bases in between. CDR3 region: CASSGAGSVYEQYF. The CDR3 DNA reads as TGTGCCAGCTCAGGGGCAGGGAGTGTCTACGAGCAGTACTTC.

The sample holds a few counts of this clonotype. Its ends do not fully match the called genes, so a read error is possible. V and J are TRBV27 and TRBJ1-6; TRBD1 is a possible D gene (5 bases). The CDR3 totals 16 residues. Germline CDR1 and CDR2: MNHEY and SMNVEV (reference sequence). Written as DNA, the CDR3 is TGTGCCAGCAGTGTATCAGGGCTCCCATCCTCTTCACCCCTCCACTTT. Its translation: CASSVSGLPSSSPLHF.

The DNA for the CDR3 is TGTGCCAGCAGTGATCCAGGGACCACAGATACGCAGTATTTT. Translation: CASSDPGTTDTQYF. The chain couples TRBV6-4 to TRBJ2-3; TRBD1 or TRBD2 may be the D gene (5 bases each). The V gene lost 3 bases and the J gene lost 2 bases, with 9 bases spanning the gap. There are 14 residues in the CDR3. Germline CDR1 is MRHNA and CDR2 is SNTAGT.

This clonotype came up a few times. V usage is TRBV24-1 and J usage is TRBJ2-1; D may be TRBD2 (6 bases). Germline V gene sequence: CDR1 KGHDR, CDR2 SFDVKD. V was cut by 3 bases and J by 6 bases, with 11 bases left in between. CDR3 size: 14 residues. CDR3 bases: TGTGCCACCAGTGATAAGACTAGAACCAATGAGCAGTTCTTC. Protein sequence: CATSDKTRTNEQFF.

The chain couples TRBV20-1 to TRBJ2-1, with 11 bases aligning to TRBD2. There are 14 residues in the CDR3. The V gene end was trimmed by 2 bases and the J gene end by 15 bases; junction bases not matched to a gene: 12. CDR1 DFQATT and CDR2 SNEGSKA come from the germline V gene (reference sequence). The CDR3 DNA sequence: TGCAGTGCTAGAACACAAGATACTAGCGGGAGTGTGTTCTTC. Translated: CSARTQDTSGSVFF.

This clonotype was detected ten times or more. The V gene is TRBV18, the J gene TRBJ1-5, with D tentatively TRBD1 (6 bases). Trimming left V 5 bases short and J 2 bases short, with 10 bases between. Germline V gene sequence: CDR1 KGHSH, CDR2 LQKENI. CDR3 length equals 14 residues. The CDR3 nucleotides are TGTGCCAGCTCAAAAGGGGGGGGCAATCAGCCCCAGCATTTT. Residues: CASSKGGGNQPQHF.

This clonotype was counted a few times. The V and J genes are TRBV7-2 and TRBJ2-3; the D gene is possibly TRBD2 (6 bases). Germline V lookup: CDR1 SGHTA, CDR2 FQGNSA. CDR3 length: 15 residues. Deletions cut 1 base from V and 2 bases from J, with 10 bases between. The CDR3 loop is CASSLVPGDTDTQYF. The CDR3 DNA reads as TGTGCCAGCAGCTTAGTCCCGGGAGACACAGATACGCAGTATTTT.

This clonotype appeared a few times. Sequence at one end of the junction differs from germline and may be a read error. The genes are TRBV3-1 and TRBJ2-1; 10 bases match TRBD2. CDR1 is LGHDT, CDR2 YNNKEL, per germline (reference sequence). This CDR3 is 14 amino acids long. CDR3 region: CASSQAMIAGGRLF. The DNA of the CDR3 is TGTGCCAGCAGCCAAGCGATGATAGCGGGAGGCCGGCTCTTC.

The chain joins TRBV5-1 to TRBJ2-1; D is uncertain. The germline V gene has CDR1 SGHRS and CDR2 YFSETQ. Between the trimmed V and J ends, which lost 0 bases and 2 bases, there was a span of 12 bases. This CDR3 has 16 residues. CDR3: CASSLGSLGAYNEQFF. CDR3 DNA: TGCGCCAGCAGCTTGGGCTCCCTGGGTGCCTACAATGAGCAGTTCTTC.

This clonotype occurred a few times. The chain links TRBV14 to TRBJ1-6; D is unresolved. The germline gives CDR1 SGHDN, CDR2 FVKESK. The CDR3 totals 11 residues. V lost 8 bases and J 4 bases, leaving 3 bases between the germline ends. The CDR3: CASAYNSPLHF. The DNA of the CDR3 is TGTGCCAGCGCTTATAATTCACCCCTCCACTTT.

The table lists this clonotype with many counts. The gene calls are TRBV24-1 and TRBJ2-2, with TRBD1 as a possible D gene (5 bases). Germline V CDR1 and CDR2: KGHDR, SFDVKD. V shed 2 bases and J shed 3 bases, with 15 bases lying between them. This CDR3 has 17 residues. The CDR3 region has the DNA TGTGCCACCAGTGATTCAGGCAGGGCGGTAGACACCGGGGAGCTGTTTTTT. Its translation is CATSDSGRAVDTGELFF.

The rearrangement links TRBV11-3 to TRBJ2-5; D is uncertain. Germline CDR1 and CDR2: SGHNT and YENEEA. The V end was cut by 5 bases, the J end by 2 bases, with 15 bases between. The CDR3 runs to 15 residues. CDR3 residues: CASSPRGTTQETQYF. As DNA, the CDR3 is TGTGCCAGCAGCCCCCGCGGAACTACACAAGAGACCCAGTACTTC.

The chain has TRBV7-6 and TRBJ2-5; D gene unclear. The V gene's germline CDR1 is SGHVS and CDR2 FNYEAQ. Deletions cut 7 bases from V and 5 bases from J, with 14 bases between. CDR3 length: 13 amino acids. CDR3 bases: TGTGCCAGCACCCCCTCGGGTTGGGAGACCCAGTACTTC. This translates into CASTPSGWETQYF.

This clonotype has a handful of counts. The chain joins TRBV5-1 to TRBJ2-3, with 8 bases fitting TRBD1. Per germline, CDR1 SGHRS and CDR2 YFSETQ. The CDR3 length is 15 residues. V trimming: 0 bases; J trimming: 6 bases; junction bases outside the gene matches: 6. The CDR3 DNA is TGCGCCAGCAGCTTGGAAGGACAGGGATGGGATACGCAGTATTTT. Protein product: CASSLEGQGWDTQYF.

J is TRBJ1-1 and V is TRBV10-3; the D gene is possibly TRBD1 (6 bases). The germline V and J ends were trimmed by 6 bases and 1 base, with 12 bases remaining between them. Germline CDR1 reads ENHRY; CDR2 reads SYGVKD. The CDR3 extends over 14 amino acids. CDR3 region: CAISPGHQNTEAFF. The CDR3 coding sequence is TGTGCCATCAGCCCGGGACATCAGAACACTGAAGCTTTCTTT.

This clonotype has more than one count but fewer than ten. The V and J genes are TRBV5-6 and TRBJ1-2; the match to TRBD1 covers 7 bases. V was pared by 4 bases and J by 1 base, with 4 bases of the junction left unmatched. The CDR3 loop spans 14 amino acids. Germline CDR1 and CDR2: SGHDT and YYEEEE. CDR3 sequence: CASSTGQINYGYTF. The CDR3 DNA is TGTGCCAGCAGCACGGGACAGATTAACTATGGCTACACCTTC.

The V and J genes are TRBV4-1 and TRBJ2-1; 10 bases map to TRBD2. This CDR3 is built from 16 residues. With 5 bases clipped from V and 4 bases from J, the junction kept 8 bases outside the gene matches. Germline loops: CDR1 MGHRA, CDR2 YSYEKL. CDR3 bases: TGCGCCAGCAGCAGACAGCGGGAGGGCCGGTACAATGAGCAGTTCTTC. Translating gives CASSRQREGRYNEQFF.

This clonotype has just a few counts. The V and J genes are TRBV12-3 or TRBV12-4 and TRBJ2-4; no definite D call. V lost 3 bases and J lost 0, with 15 bases in between. CDR3 length: 17 amino acids. This chain's CDR3 is CASSFRAHGLAKNIQYF. CDR3 sequence (DNA): TGTGCCAGCAGTTTCCGGGCTCACGGGCTAGCCAAAAACATTCAGTACTTC.

This clonotype was seen only a few times. The chain recombines TRBV3-1 with TRBJ1-2; possibly TRBD1 for D (6 bases). The V and J ends lost 2 bases and 3 bases respectively, with 25 bases between them. CDR1 and CDR2 (germline): LGHDT, YNNKEL (reference sequence). The CDR3 extends over 19 amino acids. CDR3 in amino acids: CASSQRGQGSFSSHYGYTF. In DNA form, the CDR3 reads TGTGCCAGCAGCCAACGGGGGCAGGGATCCTTTTCGTCTCACTATGGCTACACCTTC.